Here is one T cell receptor beta chain with its context. Its cognate antigen is unknown. The trim removed 3 bases at V and 5 bases at J, leaving 3 bases unmatched. The CDR3 totals 14 residues. Germline V gives CDR1 MGHRA, CDR2 YSYEKL. This record comes from a study of shared clonotypes between healthy human individuals. Study details: Per-donor plates numbered three CD4 naive, three CD4 memory, two CD8 naive and one CD8 memory.

Assay used: immunoSEQ multiplex PCR; TCRdb lists only in-frame clones, some missing. Among fewer than 1.4 million clones, around 78% were seen once, and the ten largest hold 0.6% to 0.7%. The study's findings and limits: The study generally estimated greater richness for naive than memory subsets.

The sequenced sample consisted of memory CD4+ T cells from PBMCs. Noted subset: CD45RA-negative fraction. This clonotype was obtained from a man between 18 and 29 years old in good health. Some clones in this sample may be carry-over from other donors' samples. The chain carries TRBV4-1 and TRBJ1-5, with 8 bases fitting TRBD1. Written as DNA, the CDR3 is TGCGCCAGCAGCCACCAACAGGGGGATCAGCCCCAGCATTTT. Protein: CASSHQQGDQPQHF.